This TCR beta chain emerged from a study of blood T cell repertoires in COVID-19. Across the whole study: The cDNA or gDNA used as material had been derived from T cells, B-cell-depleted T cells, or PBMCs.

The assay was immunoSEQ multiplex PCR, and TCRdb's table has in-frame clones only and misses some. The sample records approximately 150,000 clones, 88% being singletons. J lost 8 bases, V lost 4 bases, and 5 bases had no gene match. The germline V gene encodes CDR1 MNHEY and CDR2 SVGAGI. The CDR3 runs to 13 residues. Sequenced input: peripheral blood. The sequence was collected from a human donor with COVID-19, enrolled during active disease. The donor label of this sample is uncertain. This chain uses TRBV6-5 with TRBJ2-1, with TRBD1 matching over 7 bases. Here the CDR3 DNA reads TGTGCCAGCAGTTCCGGGACAGCTTATGAGCAGTTCTTC. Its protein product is CASSSGTAYEQFF.